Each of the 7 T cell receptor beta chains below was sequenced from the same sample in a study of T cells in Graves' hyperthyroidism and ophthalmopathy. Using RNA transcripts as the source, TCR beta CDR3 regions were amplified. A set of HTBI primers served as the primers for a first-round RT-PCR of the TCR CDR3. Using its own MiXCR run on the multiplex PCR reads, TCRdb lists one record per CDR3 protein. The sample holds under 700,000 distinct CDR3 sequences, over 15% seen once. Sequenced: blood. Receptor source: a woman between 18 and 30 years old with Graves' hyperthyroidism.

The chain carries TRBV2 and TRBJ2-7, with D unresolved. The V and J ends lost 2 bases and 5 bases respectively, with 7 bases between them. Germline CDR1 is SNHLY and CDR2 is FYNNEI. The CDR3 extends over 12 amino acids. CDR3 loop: CASSEHLHEQYF. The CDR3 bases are TGTGCCAGCAGTGAACACCTACACGAGCAGTACTTC.

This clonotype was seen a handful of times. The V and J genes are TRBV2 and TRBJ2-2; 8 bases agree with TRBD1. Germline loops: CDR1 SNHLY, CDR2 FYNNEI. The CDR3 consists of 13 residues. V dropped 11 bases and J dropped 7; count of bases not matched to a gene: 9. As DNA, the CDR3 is TGTGCCGCCAACACAGGGGGTGACGGGGAGCTGTTTTTT. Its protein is CAANTGGDGELFF.

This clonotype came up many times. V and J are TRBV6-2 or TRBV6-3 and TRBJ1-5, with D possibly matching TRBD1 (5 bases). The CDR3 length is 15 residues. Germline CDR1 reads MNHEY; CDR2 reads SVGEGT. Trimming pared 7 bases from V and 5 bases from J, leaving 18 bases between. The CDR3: CASTQGLFVDQPQHF. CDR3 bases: TGTGCCAGCACCCAGGGACTGTTTGTCGATCAGCCCCAGCATTTT.

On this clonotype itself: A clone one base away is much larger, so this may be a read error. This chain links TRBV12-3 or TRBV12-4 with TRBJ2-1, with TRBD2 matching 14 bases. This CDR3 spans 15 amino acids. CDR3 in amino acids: CAGSFLGLAGDEQFF. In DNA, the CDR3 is TGTGCCGGCAGTTTCTTGGGACTAGCGGGAGATGAGCAGTTCTTC.

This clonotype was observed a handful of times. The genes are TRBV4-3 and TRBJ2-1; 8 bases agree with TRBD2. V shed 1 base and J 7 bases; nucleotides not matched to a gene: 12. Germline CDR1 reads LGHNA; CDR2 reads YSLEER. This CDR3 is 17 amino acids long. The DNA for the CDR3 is TGCGCCAGCAGCCAAGCCCCCGGCGGGGGGTTGAGGAATGAGCAGTTCTTC. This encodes CASSQAPGGGLRNEQFF.

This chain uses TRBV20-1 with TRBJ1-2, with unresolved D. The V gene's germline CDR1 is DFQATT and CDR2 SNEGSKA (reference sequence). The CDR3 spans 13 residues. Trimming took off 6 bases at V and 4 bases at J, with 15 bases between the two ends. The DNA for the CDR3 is TGCAGTGCACTGGCGGGGAGGTCCTATGGCTACACCTTC. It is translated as CSALAGRSYGYTF.

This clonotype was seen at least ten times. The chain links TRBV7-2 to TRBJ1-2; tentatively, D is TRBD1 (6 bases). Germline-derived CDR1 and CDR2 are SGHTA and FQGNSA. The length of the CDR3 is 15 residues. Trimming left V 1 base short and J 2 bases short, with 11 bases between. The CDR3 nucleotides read TGTGCCAGCAGCTTAGTAGCAGGGGTAAACTATGGCTACACCTTC. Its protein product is CASSLVAGVNYGYTF.